Included here is one T cell receptor (beta chain) sequence, with context. This sample is drawn from a study of blood T cell repertoires in COVID-19. Study as a whole: From the United States, Italy and Spain came samples of acute and convalescent COVID-19.

The CDR3 has 15 amino acids. Looked up from germline, CDR1 is SEHNR and CDR2 is FQNEAQ (reference sequence). The J segment lost 5 bases and the V segment lost 2 bases, leaving 3 bases of the junction unmatched. Enrolled through a virtual design, the participants were between about 18 and 100 years of age and came from about two dozen US areas. In assigning cohorts, the study relied on participant-reported clinical history. Using immunoSEQ multiplex PCR, the repertoire was profiled, and TCRdb retains in-frame clones only, with some absent. The sample contains more than 300,000 clones, roughly 90% of which appear only once.

Sequencing used PBMCs or T cells enriched from blood (not recorded which). The sequence came from a woman in her 40s who had been exposed to COVID-19. V is TRBV7-9 and J is TRBJ2-1; TRBD2 matches at 10 bases. CDR3 loop: CASSLWTSGNNEQFF. The CDR3 DNA follows: TGTGCCAGCAGCTTATGGACTAGCGGTAACAATGAGCAGTTCTTC. Full variable domain (remainder filled in from reference TRBV7-9 and TRBJ2-1): DTGVSQNPRHKITKRGQNVTFRCDPISEHNRLYWYRQTLGQGPEFLTYFQNEAQLEKSRLLSDRFSAERPKGSFSTLEIQRTEQGDSAMYLCASSLWTSGNNEQFFGPGTRLTVL.